This entry lists 20 T cell receptor beta chains sequenced from one sample in a study of blood T cell repertoires in COVID-19. Method: immunoSEQ multiplex PCR; TCRdb's copy keeps in-frame clones and lacks some. The table includes about 120,000 clones, around 86% detected once. The specimen sequenced was peripheral blood. The receptors here all came from a woman in her seventies with acute or convalescent COVID-19.

The chain couples TRBV7-6 to TRBJ1-3, with a possible D match to TRBD1 (5 bases). With 3 bases removed from V and 0 bases from J, the gap between germline ends came to 12 bases. Germline assignment: CDR1 SGHVS and CDR2 FNYEAQ. The CDR3 contains 16 residues. The CDR3 protein is CASSFGGISSGNTIYF. CDR3 DNA sequence: TGTGCCAGCAGCTTTGGGGGGATTTCCTCTGGAAACACCATATATTTT. Full variable domain (outside the CDR3, taken from reference TRBV7-6 and TRBJ1-3): GAGVSQSPRYKVTKRGQDVALRCDPISGHVSLYWYRQALGQGPEFLTYFNYEAQQDKSGLPNDRFSAERPEGSISTLTIQRTEQRDSAMYRCASSFGGISSGNTIYFGEGSWLTVV.

The J gene is TRBJ1-2, the V gene TRBV5-5; TRBD1 matches 9 bases. The CDR3 contains 15 residues. V lost 0 bases to trimming and J lost 4 bases; unmatched junction nucleotides: 4. Germline CDR1 reads SGHKS; CDR2 reads YYEKEE (reference sequence). The CDR3 is CASSLGGQGVYGYTF. CDR3 bases: TGTGCCAGCAGCTTGGGGGGACAGGGAGTCTATGGCTACACCTTC.

The chain employs TRBV30 and TRBJ2-1; D is possibly TRBD1 (6 bases). Looked up from germline, CDR1 is GTSNPN and CDR2 is SVGIG (reference sequence). The ends were cut back, 1 base at V and 10 bases at J, with 11 bases in the middle. The CDR3 totals 12 residues. The CDR3 nucleotides are TGTGCCTGGAGTGCAAACAGGGTCGAGCAGTTCTTC. Protein: CAWSANRVEQFF.

J is TRBJ1-6 and V is TRBV9, with TRBD1 as a possible D gene (6 bases). Between the trimmed V and J ends, which lost 0 bases and 5 bases, there was a span of 9 bases. This CDR3 spans 15 amino acids. Germline V gene sequence: CDR1 SGDLS, CDR2 YYNGEE. The CDR3 region has the DNA TGTGCCAGCAGCGTAGCAGGACAGAATAATTCACCCCTCCACTTT. This codes for CASSVAGQNNSPLHF.

The gene calls are TRBV14 and TRBJ2-2, with 9 bases fitting TRBD2. Germline V CDR1 and CDR2: SGHDN, FVKESK. CDR3 length equals 19 residues. With V trimmed by 3 bases and J by 0 bases, 11 bases remained unmatched. DNA of the CDR3: TGTGCCAGCAGCCATCTTACTAGCGGGTTCGTGGCGAACACCGGGGAGCTGTTTTTT. This sequence encodes CASSHLTSGFVANTGELFF.

The J gene is TRBJ2-3, the V gene TRBV7-3, with 12 bases matching TRBD2. The V and J ends lost 1 base and 2 bases, in that order; junction bases with no gene match: 4. The CDR3 has 17 amino acids. Germline CDR1 and CDR2: SGHTA and FQGTGA. This CDR3 is CASSLRLAGALTDTQYF. CDR3 coding DNA: TGTGCCAGCAGCTTAAGACTAGCGGGGGCCCTCACAGATACGCAGTATTTT.

J is TRBJ2-7 and V is TRBV7-6; TRBD1 matches at 8 bases. The CDR3 is made up of 14 amino acids. V dropped 7 bases and J dropped 4; count of bases not matched to a gene: 9. The V gene's germline CDR1 is SGHVS and CDR2 FNYEAQ. The CDR3 bases are TGTGCCAGCATCAAAGGACAGGGTCCTTACGAGCAGTACTTC. As protein: CASIKGQGPYEQYF. Filled out from reference TRBV7-6 and TRBJ2-7, the complete variable domain reads GAGVSQSPRYKVTKRGQDVALRCDPISGHVSLYWYRQALGQGPEFLTYFNYEAQQDKSGLPNDRFSAERPEGSISTLTIQRTEQRDSAMYRCASIKGQGPYEQYFGPGTRLTVT.

V and J are TRBV6-6 and TRBJ1-1; TRBD1 might be the D (5 bases). Trimming pared 6 bases from V and 4 bases from J, leaving 18 bases between. This CDR3 is built from 15 residues. Germline V CDR1 and CDR2: MNHNY, SVGAGI (reference sequence). In nucleotides, the CDR3 is TGTGCCAGCAGCACGGGGGGGGGTTCAGGCACTGAAGCTTTCTTT. Its translation is CASSTGGGSGTEAFF.

The chain has TRBV13 and TRBJ1-6; 9 nucleotides agree with TRBD1. Losses at the gene ends were 4 bases for V and 7 bases for J; bases not matched to a gene: 5. The CDR3 is made up of 15 amino acids. The germline V gene has CDR1 PRHDT and CDR2 FYEKMQ (reference sequence). CDR3 DNA: TGTGCCAGCAGCTCTCTCGGGACAGGGAATTCACCCCTCCACTTT. Protein sequence: CASSSLGTGNSPLHF.

The chain recombines TRBV30 with TRBJ1-1; D gene unclear. This CDR3 has 11 amino acids. V lost 3 bases, J lost 7 bases, and 9 bases lay in between. In germline, CDR1 is GTSNPN, CDR2 SVGIG (reference sequence). The CDR3 sequence: CAWRREGEAFF. The CDR3, as DNA: TGTGCCTGGAGGCGGGAGGGTGAAGCTTTCTTT.

This rearrangement joins TRBV23-1 to TRBJ2-1, with a tentative D call TRBD2 (5 bases). TRBV23-1 is recorded as an ORF, its role being uncertain. The CDR3 totals 16 residues. The germline V and J ends were trimmed by 2 bases and 3 bases, with 14 bases remaining between them. In DNA, the CDR3 is TGCGCCAGCAGTCAACATGGTAAACGGGACTACAATGAGCAGTTCTTC. Its protein product is CASSQHGKRDYNEQFF.

This chain connects TRBV2 to TRBJ1-1, with D perhaps TRBD1 (6 bases). CDR1 and CDR2 (germline): SNHLY, FYNNEI. V shed 11 bases and J shed 3 bases, with 19 bases lying between them. The CDR3 runs 14 residues. CDR3 DNA: TGTGCCGGTGACTTCAGGGGAGGGGACACTGAAGCTTTCTTT. Its protein is CAGDFRGGDTEAFF.

Points on this clone: One junction end disagrees with the germline gene, perhaps due to a read error. The gene calls are TRBV7-2 and TRBJ1-2, with TRBD1 identical over 7 bases. Looked up from germline, CDR1 is SGHTA and CDR2 is FQGNSA. The CDR3 is 15 residues long. This chain's CDR3 is CASRERAGGNNGYTF. The CDR3 bases are TGTGCCAGCAGGGAAAGGGCAGGGGGTAACAATGGCTACACCTTC.

This clone was found once. V gene TRBV9 combines with J gene TRBJ1-6, with 8 bases identical to TRBD1. The CDR3 runs 14 residues. Germline values: CDR1 SGDLS, CDR2 YYNGEE. V shed 4 bases, J shed 7 bases, and the junction held 4 bases outside the gene matches. The CDR3 loop is CASSSRQGNSPLHF. The CDR3 nucleotides read TGTGCCAGCAGCTCGCGACAGGGGAATTCACCCCTCCACTTT.

The V and J genes are TRBV28 and TRBJ1-2; unclear D gene. Trimming took 6 bases from V and 8 from J, leaving 10 bases between them. This CDR3 is 11 amino acids long. Germline values: CDR1 MDHEN, CDR2 SYDVKM. The CDR3 reads CASSTSKGYTF. For the CDR3, the DNA is TGTGCCAGCAGCACTTCCAAGGGCTACACCTTC.

V and J are TRBV28 and TRBJ1-6, with 9 bases fitting TRBD1. Per the germline V gene, CDR1 is MDHEN and CDR2 is SYDVKM. The CDR3 consists of 19 residues. Trimming took 6 bases from V and 7 from J; bases not matched to a gene: 19. The CDR3, as DNA: TGTGCCAGCAGCCCCTATCGGACAGGGGTGGAACCGTGGAATTCACCCCTCCACTTT. Translation gives CASSPYRTGVEPWNSPLHF.

This clone showed up just a few times. The gene calls are TRBV7-2 and TRBJ1-1, with D perhaps matching TRBD1 (5 bases). The CDR3 extends over 17 amino acids. Germline assignment: CDR1 SGHTA and CDR2 FQGNSA. V shed 4 bases and J shed 0 bases, with 18 bases lying between them. CDR3 sequence reads: CASSSHGGRGVNTEAFF. DNA of the CDR3: TGTGCCAGCAGCTCCCACGGGGGGAGGGGCGTGAACACTGAAGCTTTCTTT. The full variable domain, completed using reference TRBV7-2 and TRBJ1-1, is GAGVSQSPSNKVTEKGKDVELRCDPISGHTALYWYRQSLGQGLEFLIYFQGNSAPDKSGLPSDRFSAERTGGSVSTLTIQRTQQEDSAVYLCASSSHGGRGVNTEAFFGQGTRLTVV.

This clone was seen a handful of times. As DNA, the CDR3 is TGTGCCAGCAGCCAGAGGGAGGCGGGGGCTTGGGCCGGGGAGCTGTTTTTT. It translates to CASSQREAGAWAGELFF. The rearrangement uses TRBV11-2 and TRBJ2-2, with D maybe TRBD2 (7 bases). Trimming took off 5 bases at V and 6 bases at J, with 22 bases between the two ends. Germline V gene data show CDR1 as SGHAT and CDR2 as FQNNGV. CDR3 size: 17 residues.

The rearrangement joins TRBV9 to TRBJ1-2; 7 bases match TRBD1. The J segment lost 5 bases and the V segment lost 3 bases, leaving 7 bases of the junction unmatched. CDR1 is SGDLS, CDR2 YYNGEE, per germline. This CDR3 region has 14 residues. In DNA form, the CDR3 reads TGTGCCAGCAGCGAGGGACAGTCTCTTTATGGCTACACCTTC. Translating it yields CASSEGQSLYGYTF.

The chain couples TRBV10-2 to TRBJ1-6, with 10 positions matching TRBD1. CDR1 and CDR2 (germline): WSHSY, SAAADI. Germline trimming cut 6 bases from V and 8 bases from J; bases unmatched to any gene: 7. The CDR3 consists of 15 residues. The CDR3 here is CASRLDRGRYSPLHF. CDR3 in DNA: TGCGCCAGCAGGCTCGACAGGGGGCGTTATTCACCCCTCCACTTT.